One T cell receptor beta chain is described in this entry. Its antigen has not been determined. Being one base from a much bigger clone, this may be a read error. The germline V gene (reference sequence) gives CDR1 as LGHDT and CDR2 as YNNKEL. The CDR3 sequence holds 13 residues, the cysteine and phenylalanine included. CDR3 DNA is the only sequence kept; it has 39 bases, read in frame from the first base. This sample is drawn from a study of beta chain bispecific antibodies for T cell cancers (dated by TCRdb to about 2021). Regarding the study in general: After T cells from healthy donors were cocultured with bispecific antibodies and T cell leukemia lines, the researchers used TRBV sequencing of the cells that survived to measure how much each TRBV family was depleted. Surface TRBV12 (TRBV12-3) was expressed by Jurkat cells, and surface TRBV5-5 was expressed by HPB-ALL cells. Broad study findings and their caveats: Leukemia cell line cells were mixed with normal T cells in each sequenced sample, and most of the targeted TRBV signal was derived from the leukemia cells rather than from the normal T cells. Cross-reactivity of the anti-TRBV5-5 antibody with TRBV5-6 was attributed to high sequence similarity between the two genes.

Unique molecular identifier barcodes were incorporated into the libraries and were used for clonotype quantification. Qiagen AllPrep DNA/RNA Micro kits were used to isolate total RNA, and an Agilent TapeStation was used to check RNA quality. TCR beta libraries were built by 5' RACE: cDNA synthesis followed by two PCR steps using TCR beta constant-region gene-specific primers. Sequencing of the TCR beta libraries was performed on an Illumina MiSeq platform. Concerning the study's data processing: MIGEC, MiXCR and VDJtools were used for read processing. Clonotype frequency was calculated as the fraction of unique molecular identifiers assigned to a given clonotype among all unique molecular identifiers in the sample. Any TRBV gene that IMGT lists as a pseudogene or open reading frame, and is therefore nonfunctional, such as TRBV1, TRBV12-1 and TRBV21, was left out. TCRdb trimmed the raw reads at Q25, called clones with MiXCR and kept productive beta chains. Each record represents a unique CDR3 protein, reported with the most common genes and DNA among its rows. Here the V and J calls rest on TCRdb's processing, not on the authors' analysis. The sample yields approximately 20,000 distinct CDR3 sequences; roughly 3% were counted once. The ten biggest clones cover approximately 30% of the sample.

T cells were expanded from blood mononuclear cells with anti-CD3 antibody OKT3 or CD3/CD28 Dynabeads for approximately three days. The culture conditions for expanded T cells were RPMI 1640 plus 10% fetal bovine serum, recombinant human IL-2 (roughly 95 IU/ml) and IL-7 (approximately 5.2 ng/ml). Cocultures combined about 5 x 10^4 normal T cells with about 5 x 10^4 target cells and bispecific antibody in about 98 ul, incubated about 17 hours at 37°C. Every bispecific antibody was made of two single-chain variable fragments, expressed in a single-chain diabody format carrying a His tag. Effector T cells came from healthy human donors; peripheral blood mononuclear cells were isolated from leukapheresis samples by Ficoll density gradient centrifugation.

Sequenced sample: healthy donor T cells cultured with leukemia cells. This sequence was found in a human donor in good health. Some clones in this sample may be carry-over from other donors' samples. Here the chain combines TRBV3-1 and TRBJ1-3; a confident D gene designation cannot be given. The CDR3 amino acid sequence is: CTSSPLQGNTIYF. The DNA reads TGTACCAGCAGCCCCCTACAGGGAAACACCATATATTTT. When the CDR3 is completed using the reference TRBV3-1 and TRBJ1-3 genes on either side, the full variable domain is DTAVSQTPKYLVTQMGNDKSIKCEQNLGHDTMYWYKQDSKKFLKIMFSYNNKELIINETVPNRFSPKSPDKAHLNLHINSLELGDSAVYFCTSSPLQGNTIYFGEGSWLTVV.